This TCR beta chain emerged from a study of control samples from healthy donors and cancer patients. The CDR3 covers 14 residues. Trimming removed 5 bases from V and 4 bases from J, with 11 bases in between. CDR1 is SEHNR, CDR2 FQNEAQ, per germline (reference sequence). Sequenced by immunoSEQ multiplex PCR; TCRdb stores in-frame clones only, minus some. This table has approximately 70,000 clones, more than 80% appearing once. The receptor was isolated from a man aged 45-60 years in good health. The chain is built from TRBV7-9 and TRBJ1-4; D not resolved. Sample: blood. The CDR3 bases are TGTGCCAGCAGCCCCTTTCCCCATAATGAAAAACTGTTTTTT. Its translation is CASSPFPHNEKLFF.